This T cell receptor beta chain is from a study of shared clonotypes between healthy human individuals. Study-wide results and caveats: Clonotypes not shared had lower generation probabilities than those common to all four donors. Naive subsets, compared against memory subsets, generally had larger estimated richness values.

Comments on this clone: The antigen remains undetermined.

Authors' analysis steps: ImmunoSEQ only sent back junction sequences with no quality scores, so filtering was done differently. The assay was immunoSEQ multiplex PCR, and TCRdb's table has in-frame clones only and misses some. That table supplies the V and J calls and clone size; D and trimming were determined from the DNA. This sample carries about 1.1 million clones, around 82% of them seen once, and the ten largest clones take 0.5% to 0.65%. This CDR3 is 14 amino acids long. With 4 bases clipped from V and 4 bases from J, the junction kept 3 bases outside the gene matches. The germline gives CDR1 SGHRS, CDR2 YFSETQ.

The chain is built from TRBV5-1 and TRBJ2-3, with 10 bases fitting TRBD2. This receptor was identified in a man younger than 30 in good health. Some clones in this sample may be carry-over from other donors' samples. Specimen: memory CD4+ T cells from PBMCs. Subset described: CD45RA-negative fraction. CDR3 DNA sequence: TGCGCCAGCAGCGCTAGCGGGAGCGCAGATACGCAGTATTTT. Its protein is CASSASGSADTQYF.